The TCR beta chain under discussion was sequenced for a study of T-cell reconstitution after alpha-beta-depleted transplantation in children. Researchers prepared the TCRbeta library using unique molecular identifiers, the study reports. Using its own MiXCR run on the PCR reads, TCRdb lists one record per CDR3 protein. The sample has 260,000 or so distinct CDR3 sequences; about 11% are singletons. V gave up 6 bases and J gave up 3 bases, with 15 bases separating them. This CDR3 contains 15 residues. The receptor's source is a human donor who donated a stem cell graft to a child with acute lymphoblastic leukemia. The sequencing here drew on PBMCs from the stem cell graft donor, taken from the stem cell graft. The chain is built from TRBV12-3 or TRBV12-4 and TRBJ1-5; D might be TRBD1 (5 bases). CDR3 DNA: TGTGCCAGCAGCCGTGACAGCCACTCCAATCAGCCCCAGCATTTT. Amino acid sequence: CASSRDSHSNQPQHF.